This is a list of T cell receptor beta chains from one sample in a study of T cell responses to AZD1222 COVID-19 vaccine. This table comes from immunoSEQ multiplex PCR, and its TCRdb copy is limited to in-frame clones, with some not included. Found here are about 86,000 clones, around nine tenths of them singletons; the top ten hold about a tenth. Sequences were derived from peripheral blood, sampled on day 0 of MenACWY control vaccination. The receptors stem from an adult in good health. Both conserved end residues are part of each CDR3. The order of the fields is J gene, D gene, clone size, V gene, CDR3 DNA, CDR3 protein. D genes are given only for firm matches. Clone size appears in some rows only: once, few, many, or a class for an expanded clone.

>TRBJ1-3|-|-|TRBV2
TGTGCCAGCAGTGAAGACCTGAGTACCAACACCATATATTTT
CASSEDLSTNTIYF
>TRBJ1-2|-|-|TRBV7-2
TGTGCCAGCAGCTTATCACAGGGCCCTAAGTATGGCTACACCTTC
CASSLSQGPKYGYTF
>TRBJ2-1|-|-|TRBV14
TGTGCCAGCAGCCAATCGGTGGGACGACCCTCCGCTGGTGAGCAGTTCTTC
CASSQSVGRPSAGEQFF
>TRBJ2-2|TRBD1|once|TRBV4-3
TGCGCCAGCAGCCAGGGTCGGGACAGGGGGCTTGACACCGGGGAGCTGTTTTTT
CASSQGRDRGLDTGELFF
>TRBJ1-2|-|-|TRBV30
TGTGCCTGGAGTGGAGACAGGTGGGACAACTATGGCTACACCTTC
CAWSGDRWDNYGYTF
>TRBJ1-1|-|few|TRBV19
TGTGCCAGTACCTTAACACCGGGCGGCACTGAAGCTTTCTTT
CASTLTPGGTEAFF
>TRBJ1-3|-|once|TRBV5-4
TGTGCCAGCAGCTTGGAAGGACAACGAGGAAACACCATATATTTT
CASSLEGQRGNTIYF
>TRBJ1-4|TRBD1|-|TRBV2
TGTGCCAGCAGTGCAAGGACAGGGAACGGGAAACTGTTTTTT
CASSARTGNGKLFF
>TRBJ1-2|-|few|TRBV7-2
TGTGCCAGCAGCCTAGACTTAAACTATGGCTACACCTTC
CASSLDLNYGYTF
>TRBJ1-5|-|-|TRBV19
TGTGCCAGTAGTATTTCGTATAGCAATCAGCCCCAGCATTTT
CASSISYSNQPQHF
>TRBJ1-6|-|once|TRBV6-6
TGTGCCAGCAGGGGTGTCGCCAATTCACCCCTCCACTTT
CASRGVANSPLHF
>TRBJ1-3|-|-|TRBV6-5
TGTGCCAGCAGTCGGGGGTCTGGAAACACCATATATTTT
CASSRGSGNTIYF
>TRBJ1-1|-|-|TRBV6-2/TRBV6-3
TGTGCCAGCAGCCCCGCGGGGGTATCTGAAGCTTTCTTT
CASSPAGVSEAFF
>TRBJ1-4|TRBD1|-|TRBV10-1
TGCGCCAGCAGTGAGTCCCACAGGGGGGATGAAAAACTGTTTTTT
CASSESHRGDEKLFF
>TRBJ1-1|TRBD1|-|TRBV12-5
TGTGCTAGTGGTTTGACGGGGTACCGGGACAGACCGAACACTGAAGCTTTCTTT
CASGLTGYRDRPNTEAFF
>TRBJ1-5|TRBD1|-|TRBV7-8
TGTGCCAGCAGCCCCTATGGGACAGAGAATCAGCCCCAGCATTTT
CASSPYGTENQPQHF
>TRBJ2-3|TRBD2|once|TRBV5-6
TGTGCCAGCAGCCATTGGGGGGGAGGCCCCACAGATACGCAGTATTTT
CASSHWGGGPTDTQYF
>TRBJ2-4|TRBD2|once|TRBV19
TGTGCCAGTAGTTGGCTAGCGGGAGGATCTGAGAACATTCAGTACTTC
CASSWLAGGSENIQYF
>TRBJ1-5|-|-|TRBV5-6
TGTGCCAGCAGCTTGGGACCGAGTGGCAATCAGCCCCAGCATTTT
CASSLGPSGNQPQHF
>TRBJ2-1|TRBD2|-|TRBV4-1
TGCGCCAGCAGCCAATACGAAGCGGGGGGAATTGAGGAGCAGTTCTTC
CASSQYEAGGIEEQFF
>TRBJ1-2|TRBD1|-|TRBV6-6
TGTGCCAGCAGTTACTCCCCCGGGACAGGGCTCTATGGCTACACCTTC
CASSYSPGTGLYGYTF
>TRBJ2-1|-|-|TRBV18
TGTGCCAGCTCACAGCCTGGAGGGGGCGCCTACAATGAGCAGTTCTTC
CASSQPGGGAYNEQFF
>TRBJ1-1|-|-|TRBV30
TGTGCCTGGACCCGGGGCTTGGGGGAGGCTGAAGCTTTCTTT
CAWTRGLGEAEAFF
>TRBJ1-3|-|-|TRBV3-1/TRBV3-2
TGTGCCAGCAGCCAAGATATCTCCGGAGGAAACACCATATATTTT
CASSQDISGGNTIYF
>TRBJ1-5|-|-|TRBV10-3
TGTGCCATCAGTGACCATGATAGCAATCAGCCCCAGCATTTT
CAISDHDSNQPQHF
>TRBJ1-6|-|-|TRBV11-2
TGTGCCAGCAGCTTAGCAGGACAGCGTGGTAATTCACCCCTCCACTTT
CASSLAGQRGNSPLHF
>TRBJ1-1|-|-|TRBV6-1
TGTGCCAGCAGTGAAGCCACTGAAGCTTTCTTT
CASSEATEAFF
>TRBJ1-6|-|-|TRBV3-1/TRBV3-2
TGTGCCAGCAGCCCTGGCGGGATTTATTCACCCCTCCACTTT
CASSPGGIYSPLHF
>TRBJ2-7|-|-|TRBV4-1
TGCGCCAGCAGCACAAGTCAGGCAGGCTACGAGCAGTACTTC
CASSTSQAGYEQYF
>TRBJ2-2|-|-|TRBV4-2
TGTGCCAGCAGCCAGAATATAGCGCCGAACACCGGGGAGCTGTTTTTT
CASSQNIAPNTGELFF
>TRBJ2-2|-|-|TRBV7-2
TGTGCCAGCAGCTTAGACCCCCGTCGGGAGCTGTTTTTT
CASSLDPRRELFF
>TRBJ2-3|-|-|TRBV2
TGTGCCAGCGACGAAAGGTGGCGGGGGCCGGGCACAGATACGCAGTATTTT
CASDERWRGPGTDTQYF
>TRBJ2-5|-|-|TRBV10-3
TGTGCCATCAGCGACAGAGTCCAAGAGACCCAGTACTTC
CAISDRVQETQYF
>TRBJ2-7|TRBD1|-|TRBV7-9
TGTGCCAGCAGCCCAACAGGGGGTTTGGGGGAGCAGTACTTC
CASSPTGGLGEQYF
>TRBJ1-1|-|-|TRBV7-9
TGTGCCAGCACCCCTAGGGGCTCCCGATGGGGGGAAAACACTGAAGCTTTCTTT
CASTPRGSRWGENTEAFF
>TRBJ2-7|-|-|TRBV3-1/TRBV3-2
TGTGCCAGCAGCCTTGTTCGGGGGCGGGAATACGAGCAGTACTTC
CASSLVRGREYEQYF
>TRBJ2-7|-|few|TRBV4-2
TGTGCCAGCAGCCAAGACGCTGGGCCCTACGAGCAGTACTTC
CASSQDAGPYEQYF
>TRBJ1-2|-|-|TRBV5-1
TGCGCCAGCAGCAGGACGGACTATGGCTACACCTTC
CASSRTDYGYTF
>TRBJ2-5|TRBD1|few|TRBV9
TGTGCCAGCAGCGTCACCGGGACAGGGAATGGGGAGACCCAGTACTTC
CASSVTGTGNGETQYF
>TRBJ2-3|TRBD1|many|TRBV5-6
TGTGCCAGCAGCTGGGGACAGGGTGGCACAGATACGCAGTATTTT
CASSWGQGGTDTQYF
>TRBJ1-2|-|-|TRBV9
TGTGCCAGCAGCGTAGCTGGGGGAAGGGAGTATGGCTACACCTTC
CASSVAGGREYGYTF
>TRBJ2-7|TRBD1|-|TRBV5-1
TGCGCCAGCAGCTTGTATACAGGGGATGCCTACGAGCAGTACTTC
CASSLYTGDAYEQYF
>TRBJ1-5|TRBD1|few|TRBV27
TGTGCCAGCAGTGTGACAGGGAAGGTTTCCGGCAATCAGCCCCAGCATTTT
CASSVTGKVSGNQPQHF
>TRBJ1-1|TRBD1|once|TRBV27
TGTGCCAGCAGTAGATACCGACAGGGTACCGGTTCGAACACTGAAGCTTTCTTT
CASSRYRQGTGSNTEAFF
>TRBJ1-6|-|-|TRBV4-2
TGTGCCAGCAGCCAAGAGACAGGAGGTAATTCACCCCTCCACTTT
CASSQETGGNSPLHF
>TRBJ1-2|-|-|TRBV19
TGTGCCAGTAGTATGATGGGGCAGGGAGCTAACTATGGCTACACCTTC
CASSMMGQGANYGYTF
>TRBJ2-1|-|-|TRBV7-2
TGTGCCAGCAGCTTAGATCACGGAAGTGAGCAGTTCTTC
CASSLDHGSEQFF
>TRBJ1-6|TRBD1|-|TRBV7-2
TGTGCCAGCAGCTTAGTACGTCAGGGGGCAACTAATTCACCCCTCCACTTT
CASSLVRQGATNSPLHF
>TRBJ1-2|-|-|TRBV19
TGTGCCAGCCAGGGATGGAACTATGGCTACACCTTC
CASQGWNYGYTF
>TRBJ2-2|-|-|TRBV15
TGTGTCACCAGCAGAGACCAGGAGGGGAACACCGGGGAGCTGTTTTTT
CVTSRDQEGNTGELFF
>TRBJ1-1|-|once|TRBV7-8
TGTGCCAGCAGCCAGCCTGGGAGCACTAGGAACACTGAAGCTTTCTTT
CASSQPGSTRNTEAFF
>TRBJ1-4|-|-|TRBV7-9
TGTGCCAGCAGCTTAGAAAATGAAAAACTGTTTTTT
CASSLENEKLFF
>TRBJ1-5|-|-|TRBV28
TGTGCCAGCAGTACAGGGTGGGCTCAGCCCCAGCATTTT
CASSTGWAQPQHF
>TRBJ2-5|TRBD1|-|TRBV20-1
TGCAGCGGACAGGGTAGAGAGACCCAGTACTTC
CSGQGRETQYF
>TRBJ1-5|TRBD1|-|TRBV10-3
TGTGCCATCAGTGATTCCGGACAGGAGGATCAGCCCCAGCATTTT
CAISDSGQEDQPQHF